This T cell receptor (beta chain) comes out of a study of T-cell memory formation after mild COVID-19. V shed 0 bases and J shed 7 bases, with 16 bases lying between them. The length of the CDR3 is 15 residues. The germline V gene encodes CDR1 MNHEY and CDR2 SVGEGT. The table lists this clonotype with a few counts. From the 5' RACE reads, TCRdb called clonotypes with MiXCR, one entry per CDR3 protein. The profile covers around 340,000 distinct CDR3 sequences, with 15% appearing a single time and about 22% taken by the ten largest. This receptor was obtained from a man younger than 30 who had mild COVID-19 (a few samples of this study predate the infection). Cell type and time point are not known. The chain couples TRBV6-2 or TRBV6-3 to TRBJ2-7, with a weak D call TRBD1 (5 bases). The sequencing input was PBMCs or a T cell subset sorted from them (not recorded which). CDR3 in DNA: TGTGCCAGCAGTTACTCGACCAGGGCCCCAGGGGAGCAGTACGTC. Translation: CASSYSTRAPGEQYV.